The next 31 T cell receptor beta chains were all read from a single sample in a study of regulatory T cells in long-lasting Graves disease. Both iRepertoire HTBI primers and Arm-PCR of CDR3 regions were used to build the TCR beta libraries. TCRdb itself ran the multiplex PCR reads through MiXCR, one entry per CDR3 protein. The sample carries more than 350,000 distinct CDR3 sequences, over 20% recorded once. Time point meaning: persistent/refractory GD, antithyroid drugs over 5 years with positive TRAb. Extracted PBMC RNA gave rise to the TCR library. The sequencing here drew on peripheral blood mononuclear cells (PBMCs), taken when the disease was refractory, from a patient treated with antithyroid drugs. All receptors come from a female donor with Graves disease.

This clonotype appeared a few times. V and J are TRBV20-1 and TRBJ1-1; possible D gene TRBD1, 5 bases. Germline assignment: CDR1 DFQATT and CDR2 SNEGSKA (reference sequence). V lost 4 bases, J lost 5 bases, and 20 bases lay in between. This CDR3 is built from 15 residues. The CDR3 reads CSAMELTGVGTEAFF. CDR3 nucleotides: TGCAGTGCTATGGAACTTACAGGCGTTGGGACTGAAGCTTTCTTT.

This clonotype appeared a few times. V is TRBV6-1 and J is TRBJ2-5, with D possibly matching TRBD2 (5 bases). CDR1 and CDR2 from the germline V gene are MNHNS and SASEGT. Trimming removed 5 bases from V and 2 bases from J, with 12 bases in between. CDR3 length equals 14 residues. CDR3 protein: CASSRELSQETQYF. As DNA, the CDR3 is TGTGCCAGCAGTAGGGAGCTCTCACAAGAGACCCAGTACTTC.

This clonotype occurred many times. The rearrangement uses TRBV6-1 and TRBJ1-2; 9 bases map to TRBD1. The germline CDR1 and CDR2 sequences are MNHNS and SASEGT. The J segment lost 1 base and the V segment lost 7 bases, leaving 7 bases of the junction unmatched. The CDR3 covers 15 residues. CDR3 sequence (DNA): TGTGCCAGCAAACTACAGGGGGCGGGTAACTATGGCTACACCTTC. Translation: CASKLQGAGNYGYTF.

In this sample, this clonotype turned up a few times. The genes are TRBV20-1 and TRBJ1-1; 8 bases align to TRBD1. Germline V lookup: CDR1 DFQATT, CDR2 SNEGSKA (reference sequence). The CDR3 runs to 14 residues. With 0 bases clipped from V and 8 bases from J, the junction kept 8 bases outside the gene matches. CDR3 sequence reads: CSARDNRGTTEAFF. The CDR3 coding sequence is TGCAGTGCTAGAGACAACAGGGGGACGACGGAAGCTTTCTTT.

The table lists this clonotype with a few counts. The genes are TRBV20-1 and TRBJ2-7; 14 positions match TRBD2. Trimming took 0 bases from V and 6 from J; bases not matched to a gene: 7. This CDR3 is 16 amino acids long. CDR1 is DFQATT, CDR2 SNEGSKA, per germline (reference sequence). CDR3 protein: CSARDLGLAGVGEQYF. The CDR3 DNA sequence: TGCAGTGCTAGAGATTTGGGACTAGCGGGAGTAGGCGAGCAGTACTTC.

As for this clonotype: This clone may be a read error of a much larger clone one base away. V is TRBV13 and J is TRBJ2-2; a possible D gene is TRBD2 (5 bases). Germline CDR1 is PRHDT and CDR2 is FYEKMQ (reference sequence). This CDR3 is 13 amino acids long. CDR3 sequence: CVSSFGLDGELFF. The DNA for the CDR3 is TGTGTCAGCAGTTTTGGACTCGACGGGGAGCTGTTTTTT.

The sample holds many counts of this clonotype. This chain connects TRBV2 to TRBJ1-4; TRBD1 agrees at 7 bases. CDR1 and CDR2 from the germline V gene are SNHLY and FYNNEI. V lost 6 bases to trimming and J lost 8 bases; unmatched junction nucleotides: 12. The CDR3 loop spans 15 amino acids. The CDR3 protein is CASRRRTGRNEKLFF. The CDR3 DNA is TGTGCCAGCAGGAGACGGACAGGTCGAAACGAAAAACTGTTTTTT.

There are a few counts of this clonotype. The rearrangement uses TRBV11-2 and TRBJ2-1; D not certain. Germline CDR1 reads SGHAT; CDR2 reads FQNNGV. V was shortened by 3 bases and J by 5 bases, with 11 bases between the two germline ends. The CDR3 contains 14 residues. The CDR3: CASSLRPQDNEQFF. The CDR3 bases are TGTGCCAGCAGCTTGAGACCTCAGGACAATGAGCAGTTCTTC.

This clonotype was counted ten times or more. This chain uses TRBV11-2 with TRBJ2-2; D gene ambiguous. The CDR3 is 13 amino acids. The germline V gene encodes CDR1 SGHAT and CDR2 FQNNGV. Trimming stripped 1 base from V and 8 bases from J, with 8 bases between. CDR3: CASSLAVGGELFF. The CDR3 nucleotides are TGTGCCAGCAGCTTAGCTGTGGGGGGGGAGCTGTTTTTT.

This clonotype was counted ten times or more. This chain connects TRBV3-1 to TRBJ2-4, with 10 bases fitting TRBD1. Per germline, CDR1 LGHDT and CDR2 YNNKEL (reference sequence). Losses at the gene ends were 4 bases for V and 9 bases for J; bases not matched to a gene: 12. The CDR3 is 16 residues long. The CDR3 is CASSLGTGAAGPIQYF. CDR3 in DNA: TGTGCCAGCAGCCTAGGGACAGGGGCCGCAGGGCCCATTCAGTACTTC. Supplemented by reference TRBV3-1 and TRBJ2-4, the full variable domain reads DTAVSQTPKYLVTQMGNDKSIKCEQNLGHDTMYWYKQDSKKFLKIMFSYNNKELIINETVPNRFSPKSPDKAHLNLHINSLELGDSAVYFCASSLGTGAAGPIQYFGAGTRLSVL.

This clonotype came up many times. The chain is built from TRBV6-1 and TRBJ2-2; a possible D gene is TRBD2 (5 bases). The germline gives CDR1 MNHNS, CDR2 SASEGT. The CDR3 is 13 amino acids. V was shortened by 7 bases and J by 8 bases, with 14 bases between the two germline ends. Here the CDR3 DNA reads TGTGCCAGCACCCTTGCGGGTGCGGGGGAGCTGTTTTTT. Protein sequence: CASTLAGAGELFF.

As concerns this clonotype: This may be a read error, as it is one base from a much larger clone. CDR3 in amino acids: CSARPADRGSEQYF. CDR3 in DNA: TGCAGTGCCCGTCCGGCGGACAGGGGAAGCGAGCAGTACTTC. The rearrangement links TRBV20-1 to TRBJ2-7; the match to TRBD1 covers 9 bases. J was trimmed by 6 bases and V by 6 bases; bases with no gene match: 12. This CDR3 comprises 14 residues. The germline gives CDR1 DFQATT, CDR2 SNEGSKA (reference sequence).

A few counts support this clonotype. This sequence joins TRBV20-1 and TRBJ2-7, with unresolved D. V was cut by 3 bases and J by 2 bases, with 11 bases left in between. The CDR3 covers 13 residues. Per germline, CDR1 DFQATT and CDR2 SNEGSKA (reference sequence). Written as DNA, the CDR3 is TGCAGTGCTAGGATTGACACTACCTACGAGCAGTACTTC. Amino acids: CSARIDTTYEQYF.

This sequence joins TRBV19 and TRBJ2-2; the match to TRBD2 covers 11 bases. J lost 4 bases, V lost 7 bases, and 8 bases had no gene match. Germline V lookup: CDR1 LNHDA, CDR2 SQIVND (reference sequence). CDR3 length: 16 amino acids. CDR3 DNA: TGTGCCAGTAACCCTAGCGGGAGGTTGGGCACCGGGGAGCTGTTTTTT. Its protein product is CASNPSGRLGTGELFF. The whole variable domain, filled in from reference TRBV19 and TRBJ2-2, reads DGGITQSPKYLFRKEGQNVTLSCEQNLNHDAMYWYRQDPGQGLRLIYYSQIVNDFQKGDIAEGYSVSREKKESFPLTVTSAQKNPTAFYLCASNPSGRLGTGELFFGEGSRLTVL.

This clonotype appeared a few times. The chain has TRBV12-3 or TRBV12-4 and TRBJ1-2, with a tentative D call TRBD1 (6 bases). V was trimmed by 5 bases and J by 5 bases, leaving 15 bases between them. This CDR3 has 14 amino acids. CDR3 in DNA: TGTGCCAGCAGTCAGGGACACAATATATATGGCTACACCTTC. Translated, it gives CASSQGHNIYGYTF.

The CDR3 nucleotides read TGCAGTGCCTTCCTAGGACGTAGCTTGCCCAAAAACATTCAGTACTTC. Amino acid sequence: CSAFLGRSLPKNIQYF. The chain uses TRBV20-1 and TRBJ2-4; D unresolved. Trimming removed 6 bases at V and 2 bases at J, with 20 bases between. The CDR3 contains 16 residues. Germline CDR1 DFQATT, CDR2 SNEGSKA (reference sequence).

Concerning this clonotype: The germline gene is not matched at one end of the junction; a read error may be the cause. V and J are TRBV7-2 and TRBJ2-5, with D possibly matching TRBD2 (5 bases). This CDR3 region has 16 residues. Germline values: CDR1 SGHTA, CDR2 FQGNSA. The CDR3 region is CAGSLLRVVFQETQYF. The CDR3 DNA reads as TGTGCCGGCAGCTTATTGAGGGTCGTGTTTCAAGAGACCCAGTACTTC. Using reference TRBV7-2 and TRBJ2-5 for the parts outside the CDR3, the full variable domain is GAGVSQSPSNKVTEKGKDVELRCDPISGHTALYWYRQSLGQGLEFLIYFQGNSAPDKSGLPSDRFSAERTGGSVSTLTIQRTQQEDSAVYLCAGSLLRVVFQETQYFGPGTRLLVL.

The V call is TRBV14, the J call TRBJ1-1; D is uncertain. In germline, CDR1 is SGHDN, CDR2 FVKESK. With 4 bases removed from V and 6 bases from J, the gap between germline ends came to 15 bases. This CDR3 comprises 14 residues. This CDR3 is CASSPNGVWAEAFF. The CDR3 bases are TGTGCCAGCAGCCCTAATGGAGTTTGGGCTGAAGCTTTCTTT. The full variable domain, its missing parts supplied by reference TRBV14 and TRBJ1-1, is EAGVTQFPSHSVIEKGQTVTLRCDPISGHDNLYWYRRVMGKEIKFLLHFVKESKQDESGMPNNRFLAERTGGTYSTLKVQPAELEDSGVYFCASSPNGVWAEAFFGQGTRLTVV.

This clonotype was seen at least ten times. The chain is built from TRBV28 and TRBJ2-7; D is perhaps TRBD1 (6 bases). The germline V and J ends were trimmed by 6 bases and 0 bases, with 18 bases remaining between them. Germline V gene lookup returns CDR1 MDHEN and CDR2 SYDVKM. CDR3 length: 16 amino acids. CDR3 residues: CASSSDRRDPSYEQYF. The CDR3, as DNA: TGTGCCAGCAGCTCAGACAGGCGCGATCCCTCCTACGAGCAGTACTTC.

This clonotype showed up just a few times. The genes are TRBV6-1 and TRBJ1-5, with D possibly matching TRBD1 (5 bases). Germline values: CDR1 MNHNS, CDR2 SASEGT. Trimming removed 8 bases at V and 11 bases at J, with 10 bases between. The CDR3 has 10 residues. The DNA of the CDR3 is TGTGCCAGCGGGGCTTTAGCCCAGCATTTT. Amino acid sequence: CASGALAQHF.

The CDR3: CASSQGGNSYNEQFF. For the CDR3, the DNA is TGCGCCAGCAGCCAAGGAGGAAACTCCTACAATGAGCAGTTCTTC. V gene TRBV4-1 combines with J gene TRBJ2-1; no clear D. CDR1 is MGHRA, CDR2 YSYEKL, per germline. The CDR3 sequence is 15 residues long. V lost 1 base and J 0 bases, leaving 7 bases between the germline ends.

This clonotype was detected many times. The chain is built from TRBV28 and TRBJ1-1; 8 bases fit TRBD1. Trimming at V came to 1 base and at J to 6 bases, leaving 13 bases not matched to a gene. The CDR3 runs 17 residues. CDR1 and CDR2 (germline): MDHEN, SYDVKM. CDR3 protein: CASSLSPAGQGLAEAFF. CDR3 coding DNA: TGTGCCAGCAGTTTATCCCCGGCCGGACAGGGTCTCGCTGAAGCTTTCTTT.

V is TRBV11-2 and J is TRBJ2-5, with D unclear. Looked up from germline, CDR1 is SGHAT and CDR2 is FQNNGV. This CDR3 is 12 amino acids long. V shed 3 bases and J shed 5 bases, with 7 bases lying between them. This chain's CDR3 is CASSFQLETQYF. In DNA form, the CDR3 reads TGTGCCAGCAGCTTCCAACTCGAGACCCAGTACTTC. The variable domain in full, with the rest retrieved from reference TRBV11-2 and TRBJ2-5, is EAGVAQSPRYKIIEKRQSVAFWCNPISGHATLYWYQQILGQGPKLLIQFQNNGVVDDSQLPKDRFSAERLKGVDSTLKIQPAKLEDSAVYLCASSFQLETQYFGPGTRLLVL.

The chain recombines TRBV7-8 with TRBJ2-4; 7 nucleotides match TRBD1. The CDR3 contains 16 residues. The J segment lost 1 base and the V segment lost 1 base, leaving 4 bases of the junction unmatched. Germline CDR1 and CDR2: SGHVS and FQNEAQ. The CDR3 DNA sequence: TGTGCCAGCAGCTTAGACGAGGGGGCGGCCAAAAACATTCAGTACTTC. Residues: CASSLDEGAAKNIQYF.

This clonotype has a handful of counts. This chain connects TRBV13 to TRBJ2-2; possibly TRBD1 or TRBD2 for D (6 bases each). Per the germline V gene, CDR1 is PRHDT and CDR2 is FYEKMQ (reference sequence). Trimming removed 2 bases from V and 9 bases from J, with 25 bases in between. The CDR3 sequence is 18 residues long. CDR3 sequence: CASSLRTDRLGEHRELFF. The CDR3 DNA reads as TGTGCCAGCAGCTTAAGGACAGACCGACTAGGGGAGCACCGGGAGCTGTTTTTT.

Comments on this clonotype: This may arise from a read error, as a much more abundant clone is one base away. V and J are TRBV6-2 or TRBV6-3 and TRBJ2-2; the match to TRBD2 covers 11 bases. The V gene's germline CDR1 is MNHEY and CDR2 SVGEGT. The CDR3 sequence is 16 residues long. The V segment lost 11 bases and the J segment 4 bases; nucleotides outside the gene matches: 12. The CDR3 loop is CAGFRSGRGVTGELFF. CDR3 DNA: TGTGCCGGCTTCCGTAGCGGGAGGGGTGTCACCGGGGAGCTGTTTTTT.

The genes are TRBV28 and TRBJ2-3; a possible D gene is TRBD2 (6 bases). The CDR3 runs 14 residues. Germline assignment: CDR1 MDHEN and CDR2 SYDVKM. V gave up 3 bases and J gave up 2 bases, with 9 bases separating them. CDR3 loop: CASSLTGDTDTQYF. In nucleotides, the CDR3 is TGTGCCAGCAGTTTGACGGGGGACACAGATACGCAGTATTTT.

This chain links TRBV11-3 with TRBJ2-6, with a tentative D call TRBD2 (5 bases). V was shortened by 0 bases and J by 1 base, with 13 bases between the two germline ends. Germline assignment: CDR1 SGHNT and CDR2 YENEEA. The CDR3 loop spans 18 amino acids. CDR3 DNA: TGTGCCAGCAGCTTAGATCCGGGAAGTTCTTCTGGGGCCAACGTCCTGACTTTC. Translating gives CASSLDPGSSSGANVLTF.

This clonotype occurred a few times. J is TRBJ1-4 and V is TRBV5-1, with 10 positions matching TRBD1. V shed 0 bases, J shed 8 bases, and the junction held 7 bases outside the gene matches. CDR3 size: 16 residues. Germline V gene lookup returns CDR1 SGHRS and CDR2 YFSETQ. The CDR3 sequence is CASSLGTGTGAEKLFF. Here the CDR3 DNA reads TGCGCCAGCAGCTTGGGAACCGGGACAGGGGCCGAAAAACTGTTTTTT.

This clonotype was seen many times. The chain employs TRBV2 and TRBJ2-2, with D possibly matching TRBD2 (5 bases). V lost 2 bases and J 4 bases, leaving 8 bases between the germline ends. This CDR3 comprises 14 residues. Germline V CDR1 and CDR2: SNHLY, FYNNEI. The CDR3 nucleotides are TGTGCCAGCAGTGAACAGCGGAGCACCGGGGAGCTGTTTTTT. Its translation: CASSEQRSTGELFF.

This clonotype has a count of ten or more. The chain employs TRBV2 and TRBJ2-5; 13 bases are a match to TRBD2. After removal of 6 bases from V and 4 bases from J, the junction contained 11 bases not matched to a gene. This CDR3 is 17 amino acids long. Per germline, CDR1 SNHLY and CDR2 FYNNEI. The chain's CDR3 is CASSQRLAGGNGETQYF. In DNA, the CDR3 is TGTGCCAGCAGCCAGCGACTAGCGGGAGGAAATGGAGAGACCCAGTACTTC.